The T cell receptor beta chain described here comes from a study of blood T cell repertoires in COVID-19. Study context: Samples representing acute and convalescent COVID-19 were sourced from the United States, Italy and Spain.

In the authors' methods: By means of reference gene primer amplification, nucleated cell counts were estimated. The protocol was immunoSEQ multiplex PCR, while the TCRdb copy is restricted to in-frame clones and leaves out a portion. V and J calls and clone size follow that table, whereas D and trimming were derived from the DNA. The table has some 250,000 clones, 65% to 85% seen once. Sequenced material: peripheral blood. This sequence originates from a man aged 35 to 55 with acute or convalescent COVID-19.

CDR3 protein: CASSTSGRADTQYF. DNA for the CDR3: TGCGCCAGCAGCACTAGCGGGAGGGCAGATACGCAGTATTTT. This chain links TRBV5-1 with TRBJ2-3; 13 bases map to TRBD2. With V trimmed by 4 bases and J by 4 bases, 0 bases remained unmatched. The CDR3 consists of 14 residues. Germline values: CDR1 SGHRS, CDR2 YFSETQ.